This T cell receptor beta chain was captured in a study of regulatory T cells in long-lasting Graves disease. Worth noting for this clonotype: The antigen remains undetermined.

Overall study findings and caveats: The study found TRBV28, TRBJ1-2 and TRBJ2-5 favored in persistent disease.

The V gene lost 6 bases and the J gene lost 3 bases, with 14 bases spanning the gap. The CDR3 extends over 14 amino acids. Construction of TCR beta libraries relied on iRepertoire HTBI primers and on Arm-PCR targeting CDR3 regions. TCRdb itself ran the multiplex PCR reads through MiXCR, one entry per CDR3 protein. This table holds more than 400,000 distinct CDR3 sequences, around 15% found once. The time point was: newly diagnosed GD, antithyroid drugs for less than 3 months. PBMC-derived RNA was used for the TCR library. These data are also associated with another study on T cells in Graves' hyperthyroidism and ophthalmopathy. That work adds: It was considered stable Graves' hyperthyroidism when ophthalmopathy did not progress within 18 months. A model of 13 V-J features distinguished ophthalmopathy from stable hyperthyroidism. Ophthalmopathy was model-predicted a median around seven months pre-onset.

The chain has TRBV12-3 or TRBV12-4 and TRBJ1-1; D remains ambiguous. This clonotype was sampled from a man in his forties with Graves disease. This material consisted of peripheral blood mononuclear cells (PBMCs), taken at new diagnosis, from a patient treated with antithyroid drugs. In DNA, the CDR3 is TGTGCCAGCAGGAGACAAATCGGGGACACTGAAGCTTTCTTT. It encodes CASRRQIGDTEAFF.